This TCR beta chain was identified during a study of spatial heterogeneity in lung cancer. Study-wide results and limits: Counts of expanded intratumoral alpha and beta TCRs tracked tumor mutation counts. Numbers of ubiquitous and regional expanded TCRs tracked ubiquitous and regional nonsynonymous mutation counts, respectively.

The sample holds a few counts of this clonotype. Its antigen is unknown. There are 13 residues in the CDR3. Germline CDR1 and CDR2: MGHRA and YSYEKL. The J segment lost 10 bases and the V segment lost 0 bases, leaving 3 bases of the junction unmatched. A unique molecular identifier was carried by every single TCR cDNA molecule. One entry per CDR3 protein results from TCRdb running MiXCR on the 5' RACE reads. The profile shows some 6,900 distinct CDR3 sequences, 9.5% to 12% of them singletons. Stated time point: sample taken at primary tumor resection. Material for sequencing was whole RNA from tumor, nontumor lung or frozen PBMC, left unsorted.

The chain uses TRBV4-1 and TRBJ2-5; 9 bases map to TRBD2. Here the sequenced sample was lung tumor tissue, taken at surgery. The sequence derives from a female donor with early-stage non-small cell lung cancer. The CDR3: CASSQDRRGGQYF. CDR3 bases: TGCGCCAGCAGCCAAGATCGGCGGGGGGGCCAGTACTTC.